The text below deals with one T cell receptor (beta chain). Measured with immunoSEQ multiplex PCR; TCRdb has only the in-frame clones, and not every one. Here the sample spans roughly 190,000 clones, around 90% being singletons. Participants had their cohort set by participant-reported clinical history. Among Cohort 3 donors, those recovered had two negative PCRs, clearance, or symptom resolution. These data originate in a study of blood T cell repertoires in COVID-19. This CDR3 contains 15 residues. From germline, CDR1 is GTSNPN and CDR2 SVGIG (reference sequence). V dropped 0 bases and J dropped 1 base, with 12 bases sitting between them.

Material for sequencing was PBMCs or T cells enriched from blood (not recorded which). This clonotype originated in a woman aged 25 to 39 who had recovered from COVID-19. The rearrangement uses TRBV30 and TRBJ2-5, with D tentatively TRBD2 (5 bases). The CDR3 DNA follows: TGTGCCTGGAGTGTTCGGGGTTCGGCCCAAGAGACCCAGTACTTC. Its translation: CAWSVRGSAQETQYF.